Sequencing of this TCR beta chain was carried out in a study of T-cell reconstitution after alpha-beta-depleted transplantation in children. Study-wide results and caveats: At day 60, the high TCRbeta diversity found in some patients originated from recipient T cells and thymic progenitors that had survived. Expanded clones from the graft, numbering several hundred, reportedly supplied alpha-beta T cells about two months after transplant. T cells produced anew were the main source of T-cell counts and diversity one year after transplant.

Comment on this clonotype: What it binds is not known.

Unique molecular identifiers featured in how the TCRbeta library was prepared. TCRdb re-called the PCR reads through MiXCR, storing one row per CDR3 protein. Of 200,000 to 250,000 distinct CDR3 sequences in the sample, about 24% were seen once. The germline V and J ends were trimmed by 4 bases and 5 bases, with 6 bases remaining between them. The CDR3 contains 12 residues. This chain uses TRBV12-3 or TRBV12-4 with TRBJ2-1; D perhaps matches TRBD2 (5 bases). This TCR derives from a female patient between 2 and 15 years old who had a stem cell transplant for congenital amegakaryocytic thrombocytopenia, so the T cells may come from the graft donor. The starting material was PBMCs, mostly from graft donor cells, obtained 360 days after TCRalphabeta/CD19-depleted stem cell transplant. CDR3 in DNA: TGTGCCAGCAGTTCGGGGAACAATGAGCAGTTCTTC. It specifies CASSSGNNEQFF.